This T cell receptor (beta chain) derives from a study of T-cell reconstitution after alpha-beta-depleted transplantation in children. It was with unique molecular identifiers that the TCRbeta library was prepared. Each CDR3 protein gets one entry after TCRdb re-called the PCR reads with MiXCR. The sample carries roughly 500,000 distinct CDR3 sequences, 32% recorded once. Germline V gene lookup returns CDR1 LNHDA and CDR2 SQIVND (reference sequence). V lost 3 bases and J lost 9, with 18 bases in between. The CDR3 extends over 15 amino acids. This receptor was identified in a human donor who donated a stem cell graft to a child with aplastic anemia. The rearrangement joins TRBV19 to TRBJ1-5; possible D gene TRBD1, 5 bases. The source was PBMCs from the stem cell graft donor, collected from the stem cell graft. CDR3 DNA: TGTGCCAGTAGTATCTTGGGGGTTTTTGCCCGGCCCCAGCATTTT. Its translation: CASSILGVFARPQHF.